The 16 T cell receptor beta chains in this list originate from one sample, sequenced in a study of blood T cell repertoires in COVID-19. Profiling relied on immunoSEQ multiplex PCR, and the TCRdb table lists in-frame clones only, not all of them. The table has 120,000 to 150,000 clones, about 85% seen once. The sequencing sample was made of peripheral blood. The receptor source for this set is a human donor with COVID-19, enrolled during active disease. The donor label of this sample is uncertain.

The J gene is TRBJ1-2, the V gene TRBV11-2; TRBD1 matches 9 bases. There are 14 residues in the CDR3. The germline CDR1 and CDR2 sequences are SGHAT and FQNNGV. The V and J ends lost 5 bases and 3 bases, in that order; junction bases with no gene match: 4. The CDR3, as DNA: TGTGCCAGCAGCATTGACAGGGGGGACTATGGCTACACCTTC. Translated: CASSIDRGDYGYTF. The complete variable domain, with remaining parts taken from reference TRBV11-2 and TRBJ1-2, reads EAGVAQSPRYKIIEKRQSVAFWCNPISGHATLYWYQQILGQGPKLLIQFQNNGVVDDSQLPKDRFSAERLKGVDSTLKIQPAKLEDSAVYLCASSIDRGDYGYTFGSGTRLTVV.

This chain links TRBV7-9 with TRBJ2-7, with D unclear. Germline V gene lookup returns CDR1 SEHNR and CDR2 FQNEAQ (reference sequence). The germline V and J ends were trimmed by 1 base and 4 bases, with 5 bases remaining between them. CDR3 length: 12 residues. In DNA, the CDR3 is TGTGCCAGCAGCTTAGACCAGTACGAGCAGTACTTC. Translating gives CASSLDQYEQYF. Supplemented by reference TRBV7-9 and TRBJ2-7, the full variable domain reads DTGVSQNPRHKITKRGQNVTFRCDPISEHNRLYWYRQTLGQGPEFLTYFQNEAQLEKSRLLSDRFSAERPKGSFSTLEIQRTEQGDSAMYLCASSLDQYEQYFGPGTRLTVT.

The chain is built from TRBV5-6 and TRBJ2-5; 9 nucleotides align to TRBD2. There are 15 residues in the CDR3. CDR1 is SGHDT and CDR2 is YYEEEE in the germline V gene. With 2 bases clipped from V and 5 bases from J, the junction kept 7 bases outside the gene matches. In DNA, the CDR3 is TGTGCCAGCAGCTTCGGCGGGGGGGCCTATGAGACCCAGTACTTC. This sequence encodes CASSFGGGAYETQYF.

The rearrangement joins TRBV6-5 to TRBJ1-5, with D possibly matching TRBD1 (6 bases). Trimming removed 6 bases from V and 6 bases from J, with 12 bases in between. CDR3 length equals 13 residues. Germline V gene data show CDR1 as MNHEY and CDR2 as SVGAGI. Here the CDR3 DNA reads TGTGCCAGCAGCCAGGGGTACGGTCAGCCCCAGCATTTT. It specifies CASSQGYGQPQHF.

This clone was found once. The chain is built from TRBV4-1 and TRBJ1-6; 7 nucleotides align to TRBD1. V dropped 4 bases and J dropped 14; count of bases not matched to a gene: 5. The CDR3 contains 12 residues. CDR1 and CDR2 from the germline V gene are MGHRA and YSYEKL. In nucleotides, the CDR3 is TGCGCCAGCAGCCCGACAGGGATGGCCCTCCACTTT. Translated, it gives CASSPTGMALHF.

The chain is built from TRBV9 and TRBJ2-2; the D is unclear. Trimming took off 4 bases at V and 5 bases at J, with 9 bases between the two ends. The germline gives CDR1 SGDLS, CDR2 YYNGEE. CDR3 size: 13 residues. CDR3: CASSLSVTGELFF. CDR3 in DNA: TGTGCCAGCAGCCTTTCCGTGACCGGGGAGCTGTTTTTT.

This clone has just one count. As DNA, the CDR3 is TGTGCCAGCAGTGGTCGCCGGGGACAGGGGTTCGACGAGCAGTACTTC. Protein product: CASSGRRGQGFDEQYF. V is TRBV25-1 and J is TRBJ2-7, with 10 positions matching TRBD1. Germline V CDR1 and CDR2: MGHDK, SYGVNS. V gave up 4 bases and J gave up 5 bases; unmatched junction bases: 11. This CDR3 spans 16 amino acids.

The rearrangement links TRBV7-2 to TRBJ2-4; 10 bases are shared with TRBD1. The V gene's germline CDR1 is SGHTA and CDR2 FQGNSA. The CDR3 length is 16 residues. The V gene end was trimmed by 5 bases and the J gene end by 6 bases; junction bases not matched to a gene: 10. CDR3 protein: CASSPLRTGGGNIQYF. The CDR3 region has the DNA TGTGCCAGCAGCCCCCTCCGGACAGGGGGGGGAAACATTCAGTACTTC.

Note on this clone: Sequence at one end of the junction differs from germline and may be a read error. The rearrangement joins TRBV7-7 to TRBJ2-2; no reliable D call. The length of the CDR3 is 16 residues. Germline loops: CDR1 SSHAT, CDR2 FNYEAQ (reference sequence). The chain's CDR3 is CASSFGSTLNTGELFF. Here the CDR3 DNA reads TGTGCTAGCAGCTTCGGATCGACTTTGAACACCGGGGAGCTGTTTTTT.

The chain carries TRBV6-5 and TRBJ1-2; D is possibly TRBD1 (5 bases). The V end lost 6 bases, the J end lost 8 bases, and 16 bases lay between the germline ends. Germline V gene data show CDR1 as MNHEY and CDR2 as SVGAGI. The CDR3 runs 13 residues. Here the CDR3 reads CASSRRGGDGYTF. The CDR3 bases are TGTGCCAGCAGCCGCCGCGGGGGGGACGGCTACACCTTC.

This chain joins TRBV19 and TRBJ1-4, with D maybe TRBD1 (6 bases). This CDR3 is 15 amino acids long. The germline V and J ends were trimmed by 10 bases and 4 bases, with 19 bases remaining between them. Germline CDR1 is LNHDA and CDR2 is SQIVND (reference sequence). DNA for the CDR3: TGTGCCACCCAACCCCGGGGGGCTGATAATGAAAAACTGTTTTTT. Translating it yields CATQPRGADNEKLFF. The full variable domain, with the rest looked up from reference TRBV19 and TRBJ1-4, is DGGITQSPKYLFRKEGQNVTLSCEQNLNHDAMYWYRQDPGQGLRLIYYSQIVNDFQKGDIAEGYSVSREKKESFPLTVTSAQKNPTAFYLCATQPRGADNEKLFFGSGTQLSVL.

This clone was observed once. V is TRBV9 and J is TRBJ1-1, with TRBD1 matching over 7 bases. The CDR3 sequence is 16 residues long. V gave up 4 bases and J gave up 2 bases; unmatched junction bases: 11. Germline V lookup: CDR1 SGDLS, CDR2 YYNGEE. CDR3 loop: CASSSAGGGSNTEAFF. The CDR3 nucleotides are TGTGCCAGCAGCTCAGCAGGGGGAGGCTCAAACACTGAAGCTTTCTTT.

The CDR3 is CASRQGGSGNTIYF. CDR3 nucleotide sequence: TGTGCCAGCAGACAGGGAGGGTCTGGAAACACCATATATTTT. This sequence joins TRBV7-2 and TRBJ1-3; maybe TRBD1 (6 bases). Germline CDR1 reads SGHTA; CDR2 reads FQGNSA. This CDR3 spans 14 amino acids. V was pared by 6 bases and J by 1 base, with 10 bases between. The full variable domain, rest sourced from reference TRBV7-2 and TRBJ1-3, is GAGVSQSPSNKVTEKGKDVELRCDPISGHTALYWYRQSLGQGLEFLIYFQGNSAPDKSGLPSDRFSAERTGGSVSTLTIQRTQQEDSAVYLCASRQGGSGNTIYFGEGSWLTVV.

V gene TRBV13 combines with J gene TRBJ2-1; D possibly corresponds to TRBD2 (5 bases). The CDR3 sequence is 14 residues long. CDR1 is PRHDT, CDR2 FYEKMQ, per germline (reference sequence). Between the trimmed V and J ends, which lost 5 bases and 0 bases, there was a span of 8 bases. The CDR3 sequence is CASSGGSSYNEQFF. The CDR3, as DNA: TGTGCCAGCAGCGGAGGCAGCTCCTACAATGAGCAGTTCTTC.

The J gene is TRBJ2-3, the V gene TRBV9; possibly TRBD2 for D (6 bases). The germline V gene encodes CDR1 SGDLS and CDR2 YYNGEE. Trimming cost V 5 bases and J 3 bases, with 13 bases left between them. This CDR3 has 14 amino acids. This chain's CDR3 is CASRRLEQTDTQYF. CDR3 nucleotides: TGTGCCAGCAGGCGACTAGAACAGACAGATACGCAGTATTTT.

The rearrangement joins TRBV19 to TRBJ1-5, with a weak D call TRBD1 (5 bases). The CDR3 has 14 residues. Germline CDR1 LNHDA, CDR2 SQIVND (reference sequence). Trimming cost V 8 bases and J 6 bases, with 17 bases left between them. Here the CDR3 DNA reads TGTGCCAGTGTAGGCACAGGACGTCGTCAGCCCCAGCATTTT. This sequence encodes CASVGTGRRQPQHF. The full variable domain, in which reference TRBV19 and TRBJ1-5 provide the parts outside the CDR3, is DGGITQSPKYLFRKEGQNVTLSCEQNLNHDAMYWYRQDPGQGLRLIYYSQIVNDFQKGDIAEGYSVSREKKESFPLTVTSAQKNPTAFYLCASVGTGRRQPQHFGDGTRLSIL.